A single sample gave rise to the 27 T cell receptor beta chains below, sequenced in a study of OX40 agonist ivuxolimab in advanced cancers. Data came from immunoSEQ multiplex PCR; TCRdb stores just in-frame clones and leaves some out. The sample yields approximately 69,000 clones, about three quarters seen once. This sample comprised CD4+ or CD8+ T cells sorted from blood, obtained in a trial of the OX40 agonist ivuxolimab. The receptor set was obtained from an adult with an advanced solid tumor such as melanoma, head and neck, liver or kidney cancer.

CDR3 coding DNA: TGTGCCAGCTCACGGGGGGATGGCTACGAGCAGTACTTC. Protein product: CASSRGDGYEQYF. This chain links TRBV18 with TRBJ2-7; a weak D match, TRBD2 (6 bases). Germline V CDR1 and CDR2: KGHSH, LQKENI. The CDR3 is 13 residues long. V was shortened by 4 bases and J by 3 bases, with 10 bases between the two germline ends. Together with reference TRBV18 and TRBJ2-7, the CDR3 gives the full variable domain: NAGVMQNPRHLVRRRGQEARLRCSPMKGHSHVYWYRQLPEEGLKFMVYLQKENIIDESGMPKERFSAEFPKEGPSILRIQQVVRGDSAAYFCASSRGDGYEQYFGPGTRLTVT.

The V gene is TRBV5-1, the J gene TRBJ2-5; a possible D gene is TRBD2 (6 bases). V was shortened by 1 base and J by 3 bases, with 13 bases between the two germline ends. Germline V gene sequence: CDR1 SGHRS, CDR2 YFSETQ. The CDR3 has 15 amino acids. The CDR3 DNA follows: TGCGCCAGCAGCTTGTCTCGGACTACCGAAGAGACCCAGTACTTC. This codes for CASSLSRTTEETQYF. Filled out from reference TRBV5-1 and TRBJ2-5, the complete variable domain reads KAGVTQTPRYLIKTRGQQVTLSCSPISGHRSVSWYQQTPGQGLQFLFEYFSETQRNKGNFPGRFSGRQFSNSRSEMNVSTLELGDSALYLCASSLSRTTEETQYFGPGTRLLVL.

This CDR3 reads CASSSYGPSTEAFF. In DNA form, the CDR3 reads TGTGCCAGTAGCTCATATGGTCCCTCCACTGAAGCTTTCTTT. V is TRBV19 and J is TRBJ1-1; no reliable D call. Per germline, CDR1 LNHDA and CDR2 SQIVND (reference sequence). The CDR3 spans 14 residues. Trimming removed 6 bases from V and 4 bases from J, with 15 bases in between.

For the CDR3, the DNA is TGTGCCAGTGCCTCCGGGACTAGGGCTCACAATGAGCAGTTCTTC. It codes for CASASGTRAHNEQFF. The V and J genes are TRBV19 and TRBJ2-1; 8 nucleotides align to TRBD2. CDR1 is LNHDA and CDR2 is SQIVND in the germline V gene (reference sequence). V was pared by 8 bases and J by 5 bases, with 11 bases of the junction left unmatched. The CDR3 spans 15 residues.

The gene calls are TRBV11-2 and TRBJ2-3, with a tentative D call TRBD1 (6 bases). The CDR3 is 15 amino acids. The germline gives CDR1 SGHAT, CDR2 FQNNGV. V lost 6 bases to trimming and J lost 5 bases, with 18 bases between them. CDR3 sequence reads: CASRGGQRSRDTQYF. CDR3 sequence (DNA): TGTGCCAGCAGAGGGGGACAAAGGAGTCGAGATACGCAGTATTTT.

The rearrangement uses TRBV21-1 and TRBJ2-7; TRBD2 is the table's D call and was not checked against the DNA. TRBV21-1 constitutes a pseudogene. The CDR3 contains 16 residues. The CDR3 sequence: CASSKALREGRGEQYF. The CDR3 DNA is TGTGCCAGCAGCAAAGCGCTCCGGGAGGGCCGGGGCGAGCAGTACTTC.

The J gene is TRBJ2-5, the V gene TRBV6-4; 13 bases fit TRBD2. CDR3 length equals 18 residues. V shed 0 bases and J 4 bases; nucleotides not matched to a gene: 8. Germline V gene sequence: CDR1 MRHNA, CDR2 SNTAGT. The CDR3 loop reads CASSDSGLAGKRGETQYF. The CDR3 DNA sequence: TGTGCCAGCAGTGACTCGGGACTAGCGGGAAAAAGGGGAGAGACCCAGTACTTC.

This clone was recorded once. The chain uses TRBV28 and TRBJ2-1; the match to TRBD2 covers 7 bases. The V segment lost 3 bases and the J segment 9 bases; nucleotides outside the gene matches: 8. The CDR3 has 14 amino acids. The germline gives CDR1 MDHEN, CDR2 SYDVKM. The CDR3, as DNA: TGTGCCAGCAGTTTTCCCGCGGGAGCTAGTGAGCAGTTCTTC. The encoded protein is CASSFPAGASEQFF.

V and J are TRBV11-3 and TRBJ2-2; the D is unclear. With 8 bases removed from V and 6 bases from J, the gap between germline ends came to 13 bases. This CDR3 is built from 13 residues. Germline-derived CDR1 and CDR2 are SGHNT and YENEEA. The CDR3 DNA is TGTGCCAGCTCATCGGACGTCGCCGGGGAGCTGTTTTTT. Its protein is CASSSDVAGELFF.

The genes are TRBV11-2 and TRBJ2-7; 7 bases fit TRBD2. Germline lookup yields CDR1 SGHAT and CDR2 FQNNGV. With V trimmed by 4 bases and J by 0 bases, 18 bases remained unmatched. This CDR3 region has 19 residues. CDR3 residues: CASSSQFQFLAVSSYEQYF. CDR3 coding DNA: TGTGCCAGCAGCTCCCAGTTCCAATTCCTAGCGGTTAGCTCCTACGAGCAGTACTTC.

The V gene is TRBV28, the J gene TRBJ1-5; maybe TRBD1 (6 bases). This CDR3 is 11 amino acids long. Germline-derived CDR1 and CDR2 are MDHEN and SYDVKM. The CDR3 DNA is TGTGCGGGGGGCACAAATCAGCCCCAGCATTTT. This encodes CAGGTNQPQHF.

The chain links TRBV30 to TRBJ1-1; D unresolved. The CDR3 has 14 residues. V was cut by 0 bases and J by 0 bases, with 8 bases left in between. Germline CDR1 reads GTSNPN; CDR2 reads SVGIG (reference sequence). CDR3 in DNA: TGTGCCTGGAGTGTTGAGGGATTGAACACTGAAGCTTTCTTT. This codes for CAWSVEGLNTEAFF.

The CDR3 region has the DNA TGTGCCAGCAGCTTGTGGGGACAGGGGAACATTCAGTACTTC. It specifies CASSLWGQGNIQYF. This sequence joins TRBV5-4 and TRBJ2-4; 10 nucleotides agree with TRBD1. Germline-derived CDR1 and CDR2 are SGHNT and YYREEE (reference sequence). J gave up 7 bases and V 1 base, and 2 bases lay outside the gene matches. CDR3 length: 14 amino acids.

This clone was picked up a small number of times. This rearrangement joins TRBV2 to TRBJ1-5; 7 bases are a match to TRBD1. The germline gives CDR1 SNHLY, CDR2 FYNNEI. The V and J ends lost 6 bases and 6 bases, in that order; junction bases with no gene match: 11. This CDR3 is built from 15 residues. The CDR3 region is CASRDRMGGTQPQHF. In nucleotides, the CDR3 is TGTGCCAGCAGGGACAGGATGGGGGGTACTCAGCCCCAGCATTTT.

This clone was seen more than once but under ten times. The chain employs TRBV11-2 and TRBJ1-1; D unclear. The CDR3 loop spans 13 amino acids. The germline V gene encodes CDR1 SGHAT and CDR2 FQNNGV. V lost 4 bases and J lost 1, with 7 bases in between. The CDR3 sequence: CASSSQANTEAFF. CDR3 bases: TGTGCCAGCAGCTCTCAAGCGAACACTGAAGCTTTCTTT.

This clone has just one count. The rearrangement joins TRBV2 to TRBJ1-5, with 11 bases that match TRBD1. This CDR3 contains 17 residues. J was trimmed by 7 bases and V by 0 bases; bases with no gene match: 8. Germline V CDR1 and CDR2: SNHLY, FYNNEI. CDR3 DNA sequence: TGTGCCAGCAGTGAAGCCAGGACAGGGGGCCCGAGGCAGCCCCAGCATTTT. Encoded protein: CASSEARTGGPRQPQHF.

V is TRBV6-6 and J is TRBJ1-5, with TRBD1 matching over 10 bases. The CDR3 runs 15 residues. Trimming removed 5 bases from V and 9 bases from J; junction bases left unmatched: 10. The germline V gene has CDR1 MNHNY and CDR2 SVGAGI (reference sequence). The CDR3 region is CASSHRDRGGRPQHF. DNA of the CDR3: TGTGCCAGCAGTCACCGGGACAGGGGAGGAAGGCCCCAGCATTTT.

The chain uses TRBV10-3 and TRBJ2-3, with 12 bases matching TRBD2. The length of the CDR3 is 17 residues. Trimming cost V 6 bases and J 6 bases; bases outside gene matches: 13. Germline-derived CDR1 and CDR2 are ENHRY and SYGVKD. CDR3 nucleotide sequence: TGTGCCATCAGGGCCGGGACTAGCGGGCCCCTTAGCGATACGCAGTATTTT. This encodes CAIRAGTSGPLSDTQYF.

The chain has TRBV7-2 and TRBJ1-2, with 7 positions matching TRBD1. The CDR3 is 16 amino acids. The V gene end was trimmed by 6 bases and the J gene end by 5 bases; junction bases not matched to a gene: 15. Looked up from germline, CDR1 is SGHTA and CDR2 is FQGNSA. CDR3 loop: CASRPRTGLRDYGYTF. In nucleotides, the CDR3 is TGTGCCAGCAGACCCAGGACAGGCCTTAGAGATTATGGCTACACCTTC.

The chain has TRBV7-2 and TRBJ1-4; tentative D call: TRBD1 (6 bases). V dropped 3 bases and J dropped 7 bases, with 12 bases sitting between them. CDR3 size: 14 residues. CDR1 and CDR2 (germline): SGHTA, FQGNSA. CDR3 region: CASSFGGRGEKLFF. The CDR3 bases are TGTGCCAGCAGCTTTGGGGGGCGGGGTGAAAAACTGTTTTTT.

The J gene is TRBJ2-7, the V gene TRBV28; D perhaps matches TRBD1 (6 bases). The CDR3 consists of 12 residues. CDR1 and CDR2 (germline): MDHEN, SYDVKM. Deletions cut 6 bases from V and 7 bases from J, with 13 bases between. CDR3 amino acids: CASRGGPREQYF. The CDR3 DNA reads TGTGCCAGCAGAGGGGGACCCCGGGAGCAGTACTTC. The full variable domain, rest sourced from reference TRBV28 and TRBJ2-7, is DVKVTQSSRYLVKRTGEKVFLECVQDMDHENMFWYRQDPGLGLRLIYFSYDVKMKEKGDIPEGYSVSREKKERFSLILESASTNQTSMYLCASRGGPREQYFGPGTRLTVT.

This clone was seen a handful of times. This chain links TRBV15 with TRBJ2-1; 7 bases fit TRBD2. Germline CDR1 reads LNHNV; CDR2 reads YYDKDF (reference sequence). CDR3 size: 15 residues. V was clipped by 5 bases and J by 8 bases; unmatched bases: 12. In DNA, the CDR3 is TGTGCCACCAGCGCCACTAGCGCGTCTGGCGATGAGCAGTTCTTC. This codes for CATSATSASGDEQFF.

The chain carries TRBV5-8 and TRBJ2-3, with TRBD2 matching 8 bases. With V trimmed by 4 bases and J by 3 bases, 13 bases remained unmatched. CDR3 length: 17 residues. From germline, CDR1 is SGHTS and CDR2 YDEGEE. CDR3 region: CASSPPTGGPNTDTQYF. The CDR3 DNA reads as TGTGCCAGCAGCCCCCCCACGGGAGGGCCCAATACAGATACGCAGTATTTT.

The rearrangement uses TRBV21-1 and TRBJ2-4; whether TRBD2, the table's D call, matches the DNA was not checked. TRBV21-1 has pseudogene status. This CDR3 has 15 amino acids. CDR3 amino acids: CADGSPNPAKNIQYF. The CDR3 DNA reads as TGTGCCGACGGGTCTCCAAACCCTGCCAAAAACATTCAGTACTTC.

The chain has TRBV28 and TRBJ2-1, with D perhaps matching TRBD1 (5 bases). Per the germline V gene, CDR1 is MDHEN and CDR2 is SYDVKM. The CDR3 consists of 15 residues. Trimming pared 2 bases from V and 5 bases from J, leaving 13 bases between. CDR3 nucleotides: TGTGCCAGCAGTTTAGGGCAGGGCCTCCACAATGAGCAGTTCTTC. It translates to CASSLGQGLHNEQFF.

The chain carries TRBV7-9 and TRBJ1-5; perhaps TRBD1 as D (6 bases). CDR3 length: 16 residues. Trimming took 5 bases from V and 6 from J, leaving 20 bases between them. From germline, CDR1 is SEHNR and CDR2 FQNEAQ (reference sequence). The CDR3 DNA reads TGTGCCAGCAGCCCCCTTCAAGGGGGGCTGGGTCAGCCCCAGCATTTT. Translated: CASSPLQGGLGQPQHF.

The V and J genes are TRBV18 and TRBJ1-1; possible D gene TRBD1, 6 bases. Trimming pared 4 bases from V and 6 bases from J, leaving 18 bases between. The CDR3 has 15 residues. CDR1 and CDR2 (germline): KGHSH, LQKENI. This chain's CDR3 is CASSLGQSTTSEAFF. The CDR3 DNA sequence: TGTGCCAGCTCACTAGGACAGAGCACAACTTCTGAAGCTTTCTTT.